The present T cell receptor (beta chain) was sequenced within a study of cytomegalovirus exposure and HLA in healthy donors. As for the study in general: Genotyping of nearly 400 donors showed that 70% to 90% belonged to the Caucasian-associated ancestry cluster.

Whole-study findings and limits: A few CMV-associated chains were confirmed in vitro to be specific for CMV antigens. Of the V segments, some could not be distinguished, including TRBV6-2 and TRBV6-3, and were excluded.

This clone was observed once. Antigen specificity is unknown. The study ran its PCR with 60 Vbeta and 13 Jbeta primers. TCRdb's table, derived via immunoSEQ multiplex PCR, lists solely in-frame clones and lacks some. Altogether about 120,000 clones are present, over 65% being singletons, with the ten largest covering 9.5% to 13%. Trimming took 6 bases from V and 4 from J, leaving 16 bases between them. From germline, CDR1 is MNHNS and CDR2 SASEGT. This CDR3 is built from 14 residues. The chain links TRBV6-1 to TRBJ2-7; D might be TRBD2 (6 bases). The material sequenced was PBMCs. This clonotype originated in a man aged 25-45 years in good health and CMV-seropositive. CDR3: CASRNSGDGYEQYF. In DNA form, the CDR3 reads TGTGCCAGCAGGAATAGCGGAGACGGGTACGAGCAGTACTTC.